The rows below give T cell receptor beta chains drawn from one sample of a study of neoadjuvant anti-PD-1 for oral cavity cancer. Sequencing was performed with immunoSEQ multiplex PCR; in TCRdb, only in-frame clones are kept and a portion is missing. The data contain 55,000 to 80,000 clones, 86% of them singletons. Here the sequenced sample was PBMCs, taken after nivolumab (anti-PD-1) treatment. Receptors originate from a person aged 40-85 years with oral cavity squamous cell carcinoma. Both conserved end residues are part of each CDR3. Each record gives: CDR3 protein, clone size, V gene, J gene. Clone size is not always given. Where it is, it says once, few, many or a class for expanded clones.

cdr3_aa: CAWTRGDSYNEQFF
clone_size: NA
v_call: TRBV30
j_call: TRBJ2-1

cdr3_aa: CASSRGATDTQYF
clone_size: NA
v_call: TRBV28
j_call: TRBJ2-3

cdr3_aa: CASSLGGGEGTQYF
clone_size: once
v_call: TRBV5-1
j_call: TRBJ2-3

cdr3_aa: CASGWGRGTEAFF
clone_size: NA
v_call: TRBV28
j_call: TRBJ1-1

cdr3_aa: CASSFTGANVLTF
clone_size: NA
v_call: TRBV7-3
j_call: TRBJ2-6

cdr3_aa: CASSQGLFTDTQYF
clone_size: NA
v_call: TRBV4-1
j_call: TRBJ2-3

cdr3_aa: CASSEPAGGTLAKNIQYF
clone_size: few
v_call: TRBV2
j_call: TRBJ2-4

cdr3_aa: CASRRTSGSHETQYF
clone_size: NA
v_call: TRBV19
j_call: TRBJ2-5

cdr3_aa: CASSEFRNSGGWTEAFF
clone_size: NA
v_call: TRBV9
j_call: TRBJ1-1

cdr3_aa: CASGTPREGEKLFF
clone_size: NA
v_call: TRBV5-1
j_call: TRBJ1-4

cdr3_aa: CASSLNIGLGVGGWQYF
clone_size: NA
v_call: TRBV28
j_call: TRBJ2-7

cdr3_aa: CASSLAVWTKSYEQYF
clone_size: NA
v_call: TRBV7-8
j_call: TRBJ2-7

cdr3_aa: CASSPRTSGTTDTQYF
clone_size: NA
v_call: TRBV7-9
j_call: TRBJ2-3

cdr3_aa: CASSYGLGEKLFF
clone_size: NA
v_call: TRBV6-6
j_call: TRBJ1-4

cdr3_aa: CASSSLAGGTYEQYF
clone_size: few
v_call: TRBV5-5
j_call: TRBJ2-7

cdr3_aa: CASSSRSSGTGSDNEQFF
clone_size: once
v_call: TRBV5-1
j_call: TRBJ2-1

cdr3_aa: CASSPVENGYTF
clone_size: NA
v_call: TRBV28
j_call: TRBJ1-2

cdr3_aa: CASRASGPYNEQFF
clone_size: NA
v_call: TRBV10-2
j_call: TRBJ2-1

cdr3_aa: CASLPEGDRVLRRTEAFF
clone_size: once
v_call: TRBV27
j_call: TRBJ1-1

cdr3_aa: CSVRTGLREQFF
clone_size: NA
v_call: TRBV29-1
j_call: TRBJ2-1

cdr3_aa: CASSQPLAGEGKRTDTQYF
clone_size: once
v_call: TRBV7-9
j_call: TRBJ2-3

cdr3_aa: CASSELRGRNGYTF
clone_size: NA
v_call: TRBV2
j_call: TRBJ1-2

cdr3_aa: CASSLTGFSNEAFF
clone_size: NA
v_call: TRBV5-1
j_call: TRBJ1-1